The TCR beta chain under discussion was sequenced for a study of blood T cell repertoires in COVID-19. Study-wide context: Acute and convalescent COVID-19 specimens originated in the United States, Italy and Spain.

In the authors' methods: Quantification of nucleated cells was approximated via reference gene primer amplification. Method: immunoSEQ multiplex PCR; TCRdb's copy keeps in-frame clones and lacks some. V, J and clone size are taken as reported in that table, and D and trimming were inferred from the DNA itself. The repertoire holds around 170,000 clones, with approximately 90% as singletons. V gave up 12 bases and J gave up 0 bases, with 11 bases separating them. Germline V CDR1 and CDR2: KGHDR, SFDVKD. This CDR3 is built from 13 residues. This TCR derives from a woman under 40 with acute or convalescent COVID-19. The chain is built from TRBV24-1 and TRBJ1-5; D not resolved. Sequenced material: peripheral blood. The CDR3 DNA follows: TGTGCCCCTGCCGGTTTTAGCAATCAGCCCCAGCATTTT. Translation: CAPAGFSNQPQHF.